This T cell receptor (beta chain) emerged from a study of blood T cells in healthy people across ages. Trimming took off 10 bases at V and 7 bases at J, with 28 bases between the two ends. The CDR3 sequence is 16 residues long. Looked up from germline, CDR1 is MNHEY and CDR2 is SVGAGI. With a J-beta primer mix and a sample-barcoded 5' primer, a second PCR ran about 6 to 11 cycles. TCRdb passed the 5' RACE reads through MiXCR, listing each CDR3 protein once. This sample has roughly 700,000 distinct CDR3 sequences, with approximately 31% found just once. This clonotype has at least ten counts. The TCR sequence derives from a woman older than 75 in good health. The specimen sequenced was blood. The genes are TRBV6-5 and TRBJ2-5; D tentatively fits TRBD1 or TRBD2 (5 bases each). CDR3 DNA sequence: TGTGCCACCTCATACTTCGCCCGGGGCCAACTGGGGACCCAGTACTTC. Residues: CATSYFARGQLGTQYF.